This TCR beta chain is drawn from a study of Ad26.COV2.S vaccination and SARS-CoV-2 variants. Only in-frame clones appear in the TCRdb table, and some are missing; sequencing was by immunoSEQ multiplex PCR. The sample lists approximately 480,000 clones, roughly 85% seen once, with around 13% in the top ten. Treatment in this sample: about 20 received Ad26.COV2.S at low or high dose, single or two shots; 5 received placebo; per-sample allocation not given. Samples came from day 63 after the first vaccine or placebo injection. Germline-derived CDR1 and CDR2 are LNHDA and SQIVND (reference sequence). The junction had 5 bases not matched to a gene; V was cut back by 3 bases and J by 6 bases. The CDR3 runs 13 residues.

The V gene is TRBV19, the J gene TRBJ2-7, with 7 nucleotides matching TRBD1. The origin of this receptor is a person aged 18-65 years who received the Ad26.COV2.S COVID-19 vaccine or a placebo. The sequencing used peripheral blood, collected in a trial of Ad26.COV2.S vaccine versus placebo. The DNA for the CDR3 is TGTGCCAGTAGTATCCAGGGGGTAAGCGAGCAGTACTTC. Protein sequence: CASSIQGVSEQYF.